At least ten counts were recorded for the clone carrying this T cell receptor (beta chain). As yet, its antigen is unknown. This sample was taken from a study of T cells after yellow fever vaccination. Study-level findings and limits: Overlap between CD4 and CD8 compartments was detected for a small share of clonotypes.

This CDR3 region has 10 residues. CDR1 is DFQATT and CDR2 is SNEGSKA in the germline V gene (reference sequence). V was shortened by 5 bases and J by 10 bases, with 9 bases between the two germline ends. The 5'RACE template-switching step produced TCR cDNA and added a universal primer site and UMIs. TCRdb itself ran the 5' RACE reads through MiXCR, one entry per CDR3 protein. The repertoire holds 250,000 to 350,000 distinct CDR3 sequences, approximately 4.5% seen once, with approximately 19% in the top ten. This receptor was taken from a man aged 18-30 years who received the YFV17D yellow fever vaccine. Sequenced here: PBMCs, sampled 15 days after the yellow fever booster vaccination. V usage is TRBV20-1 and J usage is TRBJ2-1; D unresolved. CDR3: CSAPYREQFF. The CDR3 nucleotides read TGCAGTGCTCCCTACCGCGAGCAGTTCTTC.